Given below is one TCR beta chain in context. V dropped 5 bases and J dropped 3 bases, with 26 bases sitting between them. The germline V gene encodes CDR1 MDHEN and CDR2 SYDVKM. The CDR3 runs 19 residues. Assay: immunoSEQ multiplex PCR; the TCRdb copy retains only in-frame clones and omits some. The sample consists of approximately 2.4 million clones, under 97% of them appearing once. These data originate in a study of shared clonotypes between healthy human individuals. Sample: naive CD4+ T cells sorted from blood. The subset denotes: CD45RA+ positively selected. The TCR was taken from a man between 18 and 29 years old in good health. The rearrangement links TRBV28 to TRBJ1-3; D is possibly TRBD1 (6 bases). In nucleotides, the CDR3 is TGTGCCAGCAGTACCCGAAGTAGGACAGTTTTCTCGGGTGGAAACACCATATATTTT. Its protein is CASSTRSRTVFSGGNTIYF.